This passage covers 7 T cell receptor beta chains from one sample sequenced in a study of CD8 T cells in Susac syndrome. RNA, at about 0.45 to 1 ug, was reverse transcribed with random hexamers. TCRdb called the immunoSEQ multiplex PCR reads again in MiXCR, with one record for every CDR3 protein. The table includes over 350,000 distinct CDR3 sequences, around 85% detected once. The sequenced sample consisted of CD8+ T cells from PBMCs. The receptors originated from a human donor with multiple sclerosis.

The chain links TRBV7-8 to TRBJ2-5; D gene uncertain. Germline-derived CDR1 and CDR2 are SGHVS and FQNEAQ. The germline V and J ends were trimmed by 0 bases and 1 base, with 9 bases remaining between them. CDR3 length equals 15 residues. This CDR3 reads CASSLAVPVQETQYF. CDR3 nucleotide sequence: TGTGCCAGCAGCTTAGCCGTACCAGTCCAAGAGACCCAGTACTTC.

The chain combines TRBV18 with TRBJ2-1, with TRBD1 matching over 9 bases. The CDR3 runs to 16 residues. With 0 bases clipped from V and 7 bases from J, the junction kept 7 bases outside the gene matches. CDR1 KGHSH and CDR2 LQKENI come from the germline V gene. The CDR3 DNA reads as TGTGCCAGCTCACCACCGTCGGGACAGGGTTTTAATGAGCAGTTCTTC. Translating gives CASSPPSGQGFNEQFF.

In nucleotides, the CDR3 is TGTGCCAGCAGCACTCTGGGGGGGCTCCGGCATTGGGAGCAGTTCTTC. This encodes CASSTLGGLRHWEQFF. This rearrangement joins TRBV12-3 or TRBV12-4 to TRBJ2-1, with a weak D call TRBD2 (7 bases). This CDR3 spans 16 amino acids. Trimming removed 6 bases from V and 10 bases from J, with 25 bases in between.

This clonotype was observed once. The gene calls are TRBV5-1 and TRBJ1-1; 7 nucleotides line up with TRBD1. V lost 1 base, J lost 11 bases, and 14 bases stayed unmatched. The CDR3 consists of 15 residues. The germline V gene has CDR1 SGHRS and CDR2 YFSETQ. CDR3 residues: CASSLIGGDRLLAFF. The CDR3 DNA reads as TGCGCCAGCAGCTTGATAGGGGGCGATCGACTCTTGGCTTTCTTT.

The gene calls are TRBV27 and TRBJ2-7, with TRBD1 identical over 8 bases. The CDR3 sequence is 15 residues long. From germline, CDR1 is MNHEY and CDR2 SMNVEV (reference sequence). The ends lost 6 bases at V and 0 bases at J; junction bases unmatched: 7. This CDR3 is CASSATGTGSYEQYF. CDR3 in DNA: TGTGCCAGCAGCGCTACCGGGACAGGCTCCTACGAGCAGTACTTC.

V gene TRBV28 combines with J gene TRBJ1-1; no reliable D call. Deletions cut 5 bases from V and 1 base from J, with 17 bases between. This CDR3 comprises 16 residues. Germline V lookup: CDR1 MDHEN, CDR2 SYDVKM. CDR3 residues: CASSHYGNQQNTEAFF. The CDR3 DNA is TGTGCCAGCAGTCATTATGGAAATCAGCAGAACACTGAAGCTTTCTTT.

The CDR3 spells CASSFVTELAKNIQYF. In DNA form, the CDR3 reads TGTGCCAGCAGTTTCGTGACAGAACTAGCCAAAAACATTCAGTACTTC. This sequence joins TRBV28 and TRBJ2-4; D is possibly TRBD1 (5 bases). Deletions cut 3 bases from V and 0 bases from J, with 12 bases between. The CDR3 consists of 16 residues. From germline, CDR1 is MDHEN and CDR2 SYDVKM. Together with reference TRBV28 and TRBJ2-4, the CDR3 gives the full variable domain: DVKVTQSSRYLVKRTGEKVFLECVQDMDHENMFWYRQDPGLGLRLIYFSYDVKMKEKGDIPEGYSVSREKKERFSLILESASTNQTSMYLCASSFVTELAKNIQYFGAGTRLSVL.